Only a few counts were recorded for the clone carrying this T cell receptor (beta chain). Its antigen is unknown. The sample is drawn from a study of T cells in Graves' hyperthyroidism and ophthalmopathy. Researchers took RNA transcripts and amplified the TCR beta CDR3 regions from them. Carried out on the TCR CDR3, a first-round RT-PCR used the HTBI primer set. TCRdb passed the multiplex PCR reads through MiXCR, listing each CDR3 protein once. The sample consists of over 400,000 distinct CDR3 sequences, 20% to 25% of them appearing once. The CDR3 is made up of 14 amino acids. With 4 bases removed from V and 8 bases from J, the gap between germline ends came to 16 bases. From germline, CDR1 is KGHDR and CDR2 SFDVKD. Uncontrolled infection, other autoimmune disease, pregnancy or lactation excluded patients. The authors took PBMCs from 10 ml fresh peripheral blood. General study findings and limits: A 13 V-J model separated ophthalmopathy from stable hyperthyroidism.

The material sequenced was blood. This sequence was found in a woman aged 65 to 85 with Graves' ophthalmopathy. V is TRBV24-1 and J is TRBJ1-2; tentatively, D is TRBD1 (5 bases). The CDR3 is CATSDPPKGRGYTF. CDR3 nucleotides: TGTGCCACCAGTGACCCCCCGAAGGGGCGAGGCTACACCTTC.